Each of the 12 T cell receptor beta chains below was sequenced from the same sample in a study of blood T cell repertoires in COVID-19. TCRdb's copy holds only in-frame clones and misses some; the assay was immunoSEQ multiplex PCR. The sample contains fewer than 200,000 clones, 83% of which appear only once. Sequenced sample: PBMCs or T cells enriched from blood (not recorded which). These receptors were collected from a woman aged 45-59 years who had recovered from COVID-19.

This clone was seen only a few times. The gene calls are TRBV21-1 and TRBJ1-6. TRBV21-1 represents a pseudogene. This CDR3 contains 17 residues. Here the CDR3 DNA reads TGTGCCAGCACCCCACGAAGGAGGTGCGCCTATAATTCACCCCTCCACTTT. Its translation: CASTPRRRCAYNSPLHF.

The chain combines TRBV9 with TRBJ1-1; 9 bases fit TRBD1. V gave up 4 bases and J gave up 1 base; unmatched junction bases: 2. The CDR3 is made up of 14 amino acids. In germline, CDR1 is SGDLS, CDR2 YYNGEE. The CDR3 nucleotides read TGTGCCAGCAGCCAGGGACAGGGGAACACTGAAGCTTTCTTT. This codes for CASSQGQGNTEAFF.

The CDR3: CASSLPTGGGSPLHF. CDR3 DNA: TGTGCCAGCAGTTTACCGACAGGAGGAGGTTCACCCCTCCACTTT. The J gene is TRBJ1-6, the V gene TRBV28; possibly TRBD1 for D (6 bases). V was clipped by 2 bases and J by 9 bases, with 14 bases between them. The CDR3 contains 15 residues. CDR1 and CDR2 (germline): MDHEN, SYDVKM.

This clone was found a few times. V is TRBV29-1 and J is TRBJ1-3; possibly TRBD1 for D (6 bases). Germline V CDR1 and CDR2: SQVTM, ANQGSEA. V was trimmed by 6 bases and J by 4 bases, leaving 10 bases between them. This CDR3 is built from 12 residues. CDR3 region: CSVQTGGNTIYF. The CDR3 DNA follows: TGCAGCGTCCAGACAGGAGGAAACACCATATATTTT.

This chain uses TRBV5-6 with TRBJ1-1, with 11 nucleotides matching TRBD1. This CDR3 is built from 14 residues. The germline V gene encodes CDR1 SGHDT and CDR2 YYEEEE. Unmatched junction bases numbered 5, after V lost 4 bases and J lost 6 bases. CDR3 DNA sequence: TGTGCCAGCAGCCCGGGACAGGGGGAGCCTGAAGCTTTCTTT. Its translation is CASSPGQGEPEAFF.

Note on this clone: The same CDR3 arises from other DNA sequences in this sample as well. CDR3 bases: TGTGCCAGCAGAGGAGATAGCAATCAGCCCCAGCATTTT. Translated: CASRGDSNQPQHF. The chain is built from TRBV2 and TRBJ1-5; D gene unclear. The CDR3 is 13 residues long. The ends were cut back, 6 bases at V and 0 bases at J, with 6 bases in the middle. Germline CDR1 is SNHLY and CDR2 is FYNNEI.

This clone was recorded only once. This chain uses TRBV28 with TRBJ1-5; D is unresolved. With 6 bases removed from V and 3 bases from J, the gap between germline ends came to 6 bases. The CDR3 consists of 12 residues. Germline CDR1 and CDR2: MDHEN and SYDVKM. The CDR3 sequence is CASSRVNQPQHF. The CDR3 coding sequence is TGTGCCAGCAGCCGGGTCAATCAGCCCCAGCATTTT.

The chain joins TRBV9 to TRBJ2-3; the D gene is possibly TRBD2 (6 bases). Germline values: CDR1 SGDLS, CDR2 YYNGEE. CDR3 length equals 15 residues. Trimming pared 2 bases from V and 2 bases from J, leaving 12 bases between. CDR3 nucleotide sequence: TGTGCCAGCAGCGTTGCTAGCGCCGTCACAGATACGCAGTATTTT. Its translation: CASSVASAVTDTQYF.

This clone was seen just once. The chain has TRBV11-2 and TRBJ2-2; D is possibly TRBD1 (5 bases). This CDR3 contains 17 residues. Germline lookup yields CDR1 SGHAT and CDR2 FQNNGV. Trimming cost V 1 base and J 6 bases, with 18 bases left between them. The CDR3 spells CASSLVVGTGRSGELFF. The CDR3 region has the DNA TGTGCCAGCAGCTTAGTTGTAGGTACAGGTCGTTCCGGGGAGCTGTTTTTT.

The J gene is TRBJ1-6, the V gene TRBV7-2; D uncertain. There are 14 residues in the CDR3. CDR1 and CDR2 (germline): SGHTA, FQGNSA. Between the trimmed V and J ends, which lost 1 base and 10 bases, there was a span of 11 bases. The CDR3 protein is CASSLGGSISPLHF. As DNA, the CDR3 is TGTGCCAGCAGCTTAGGAGGTTCAATATCACCCCTCCACTTT.

The rearrangement joins TRBV5-1 to TRBJ2-7; TRBD1 might be the D (6 bases). The CDR3 has 14 residues. Germline V gene sequence: CDR1 SGHRS, CDR2 YFSETQ. Trimming cost V 4 bases and J 6 bases, with 17 bases left between them. The CDR3 is CASSTGQSSSEQYV. The CDR3 nucleotides are TGCGCCAGCAGCACCGGACAGTCCTCCAGCGAGCAGTACGTC.

V is TRBV7-2 and J is TRBJ2-1; tentatively, D is TRBD1 (5 bases). Trimming pared 0 bases from V and 14 bases from J, leaving 11 bases between. The germline V gene encodes CDR1 SGHTA and CDR2 FQGNSA. This CDR3 comprises 12 residues. CDR3: CASSLARTDKFF. CDR3 coding DNA: TGTGCCAGCAGCTTAGCGCGGACGGACAAGTTCTTC.